Sequencing of this T cell receptor beta chain was carried out in a study of T cell responses to AZD1222 COVID-19 vaccine. Study observations and caveats: Spike-wide vaccine-associated CD4 TCRs dominated at 160-218 and 743-854.

Germline CDR1 and CDR2: DFQATT and SNEGSKA (reference sequence). Trimming stripped 3 bases from V and 1 base from J, with 17 bases between. The CDR3 extends over 16 amino acids. This table comes from immunoSEQ multiplex PCR, and its TCRdb copy is limited to in-frame clones, with some not included. The repertoire holds about 130,000 clones, roughly 91% seen once, with about 4.5% in the top ten. With regard to this clone: What it binds is unknown.

Specimen: peripheral blood, collected on day 0 of MenACWY control vaccination. The TCR comes from an adult in good health. J is TRBJ2-3 and V is TRBV20-1; D perhaps matches TRBD1 (6 bases). The CDR3 coding sequence is TGCAGTGCTAGTTTTGGCCAGGGGTTTCGCACAGATACGCAGTATTTT. It yields the protein CSASFGQGFRTDTQYF.